These 22 T cell receptor beta chains originate from one sample sequenced in a study of identical twins. TCRdb re-derived calls from the 5' RACE reads in MiXCR, one entry per CDR3 protein. The sample consists of 350,000 or so distinct CDR3 sequences, around an eighth of them appearing once. These same data were also listed under a study on yellow fever vaccine responses in identical twins.

The sample comprised CD8+ T cells sorted from blood. The receptors derive from a woman under 30 in good health.

This clonotype was picked up many times. The chain carries TRBV6-1 and TRBJ1-2; TRBD1 matches 9 bases. Trimming took 6 bases from V and 2 from J; bases not matched to a gene: 4. The CDR3 length is 14 residues. The germline CDR1 and CDR2 sequences are MNHNS and SASEGT. CDR3 region: CASSSGTGNYGYTF. DNA for the CDR3: TGTGCCAGCAGCTCCGGGACAGGGAACTATGGCTACACCTTC.

This clonotype appeared a few times. This chain joins TRBV28 and TRBJ1-6; D gene ambiguous. The germline V gene encodes CDR1 MDHEN and CDR2 SYDVKM. CDR3 length: 15 residues. Trimming stripped 5 bases from V and 7 bases from J, with 15 bases between. CDR3 region: CASSPNMDFNSPLHF. The DNA of the CDR3 is TGTGCCAGCAGTCCGAACATGGACTTCAATTCACCCCTCCACTTT.

The rearrangement links TRBV7-9 to TRBJ2-5; 7 nucleotides line up with TRBD1. This CDR3 is built from 15 residues. With 2 bases clipped from V and 4 bases from J, the junction kept 7 bases outside the gene matches. Germline V CDR1 and CDR2: SEHNR, FQNEAQ (reference sequence). Here the CDR3 DNA reads TGTGCCAGCAGCTTACTCGACAGGGTGGGAGAGACCCAGTACTTC. Its translation is CASSLLDRVGETQYF.

The rearrangement links TRBV2 to TRBJ2-2; D is unclear. The germline V gene has CDR1 SNHLY and CDR2 FYNNEI. The CDR3 sequence is 14 residues long. The V end lost 2 bases, the J end lost 0 bases, and 4 bases lay between the germline ends. CDR3 protein: CASSEYANTGELFF. CDR3 sequence (DNA): TGTGCCAGCAGTGAATACGCGAACACCGGGGAGCTGTTTTTT.

This clonotype was observed a handful of times. This rearrangement joins TRBV7-8 to TRBJ2-7; possible D gene TRBD2, 5 bases. This CDR3 contains 14 residues. V was trimmed by 1 base and J by 2 bases, leaving 9 bases between them. The germline CDR1 and CDR2 sequences are SGHVS and FQNEAQ. This CDR3 is CASSLVGDPYEQYV. Here the CDR3 DNA reads TGTGCCAGCAGCTTAGTCGGGGATCCCTACGAGCAGTACGTC.

This clonotype was found a few times. The V and J genes are TRBV7-3 and TRBJ2-4; tentatively, D is TRBD1 (5 bases). The V gene lost 3 bases and the J gene lost 8 bases, with 11 bases spanning the gap. Germline V gene data show CDR1 as SGHTA and CDR2 as FQGTGA. The CDR3 sequence is 13 residues long. The CDR3 coding sequence is TGTGCCAGCAGCTTGGGGCCAGTGGACATTCAGTACTTC. Its translation: CASSLGPVDIQYF.

This chain uses TRBV7-8 with TRBJ2-1, with 7 positions matching TRBD1. J was trimmed by 0 bases and V by 5 bases; bases with no gene match: 7. The CDR3 runs 16 residues. Germline CDR1 reads SGHVS; CDR2 reads FQNEAQ. CDR3 residues: CASSKHRGGSYNEQFF. The CDR3 nucleotides are TGTGCCAGCAGCAAGCACAGGGGTGGCTCCTACAATGAGCAGTTCTTC.

The chain uses TRBV6-5 and TRBJ2-1; 10 positions match TRBD2. Losses at the gene ends were 2 bases for V and 9 bases for J; bases not matched to a gene: 10. There are 16 residues in the CDR3. Germline CDR1 reads MNHEY; CDR2 reads SVGAGI. CDR3 DNA: TGTGCCAGCAGTTACAGAGGACTAGCGGAAGGGGTTGAGCAGTTCTTC. Translating gives CASSYRGLAEGVEQFF.

This clonotype was observed a few times. This chain links TRBV4-1 with TRBJ2-2, with D tentatively TRBD2 (6 bases). Germline lookup yields CDR1 MGHRA and CDR2 YSYEKL. This CDR3 has 17 residues. V dropped 6 bases and J dropped 0 bases, with 17 bases sitting between them. The DNA of the CDR3 is TGCGCCAGCAGTTTACGTATAGCGGAGACGAACACCGGGGAGCTGTTTTTT. Protein product: CASSLRIAETNTGELFF.

The chain carries TRBV7-9 and TRBJ2-7; D possibly corresponds to TRBD1 (7 bases). CDR1 SEHNR and CDR2 FQNEAQ come from the germline V gene (reference sequence). Trimming took off 5 bases at V and 3 bases at J, with 14 bases between the two ends. The CDR3 spans 14 residues. The CDR3 is CASSAGQPNYEQYF. The CDR3, as DNA: TGTGCCAGCAGCGCGGGACAGCCTAACTACGAGCAGTACTTC.

V gene TRBV27 combines with J gene TRBJ1-3, with 9 bases identical to TRBD1. Trimming took 6 bases from V and 6 from J; bases not matched to a gene: 6. The CDR3 runs to 14 residues. The V gene's germline CDR1 is MNHEY and CDR2 SMNVEV (reference sequence). The CDR3 is CASSPGQGLNTIYF. The CDR3 coding sequence is TGTGCCAGCAGCCCTGGACAGGGGCTAAACACCATATATTTT.

This chain links TRBV10-2 with TRBJ2-7; D unclear. V was cut by 8 bases and J by 4 bases, with 9 bases left in between. CDR1 and CDR2 (germline): WSHSY, SAAADI. The CDR3 loop spans 11 amino acids. As DNA, the CDR3 is TGCGCCAGCGGAGAAATGTACGAGCAGTACGTC. It is translated as CASGEMYEQYV.

The V and J genes are TRBV2 and TRBJ1-5; D is perhaps TRBD1 (5 bases). The V and J ends lost 7 bases and 2 bases respectively, with 12 bases between them. This CDR3 contains 14 residues. The germline V gene has CDR1 SNHLY and CDR2 FYNNEI. The DNA for the CDR3 is TGTGCCAGCAAGGATTTAGGGGGCAATCAGCCCCAGCATTTT. It encodes CASKDLGGNQPQHF. The full variable domain, rest sourced from reference TRBV2 and TRBJ1-5, is EPEVTQTPSHQVTQMGQEVILRCVPISNHLYFYWYRQILGQKVEFLVSFYNNEISEKSEIFDDQFSVERPDGSNFTLKIRSTKLEDSAMYFCASKDLGGNQPQHFGDGTRLSIL.

This clonotype was picked up a small number of times. The chain joins TRBV12-3 or TRBV12-4 to TRBJ2-5; D is possibly TRBD1 or TRBD2 (5 bases each). Trimming removed 5 bases at V and 3 bases at J, with 16 bases between. This CDR3 has 15 amino acids. The DNA for the CDR3 is TGTGCCAGCAGTAACCCGGGACGTTTGGAAGAGACCCAGTACTTC. It encodes CASSNPGRLEETQYF.

This chain uses TRBV5-1 with TRBJ2-2; perhaps TRBD2 as D (6 bases). The CDR3 contains 17 residues. The ends were cut back, 2 bases at V and 2 bases at J, with 16 bases in the middle. Germline V lookup: CDR1 SGHRS, CDR2 YFSETQ. The CDR3 region is CASSLYRDSRNTGELFF. In DNA, the CDR3 is TGCGCCAGCAGCTTATATCGGGACTCCCGAAACACCGGGGAGCTGTTTTTT. The complete variable domain, with remaining parts taken from reference TRBV5-1 and TRBJ2-2, reads KAGVTQTPRYLIKTRGQQVTLSCSPISGHRSVSWYQQTPGQGLQFLFEYFSETQRNKGNFPGRFSGRQFSNSRSEMNVSTLELGDSALYLCASSLYRDSRNTGELFFGEGSRLTVL.

This clonotype was seen only a few times. The rearrangement uses TRBV6-1 and TRBJ2-1, with 7 bases lining up with TRBD1. Unmatched junction bases numbered 5, after V lost 3 bases and J lost 9 bases. The length of the CDR3 is 13 residues. The germline V gene has CDR1 MNHNS and CDR2 SASEGT. The DNA for the CDR3 is TGTGCCAGCAGTGAGCGACAGGGCGGTGAGCAGTTCTTC. Amino acid sequence: CASSERQGGEQFF.

This clonotype showed up many times. The rearrangement joins TRBV15 to TRBJ2-3; D is unclear. The CDR3 runs 12 residues. Germline V gene lookup returns CDR1 LNHNV and CDR2 YYDKDF (reference sequence). The ends were cut back, 5 bases at V and 5 bases at J, with 8 bases in the middle. CDR3 in DNA: TGTGCCACCAGCGGGGATCTAGATACGCAGTATTTT. This codes for CATSGDLDTQYF.

This clonotype was detected a few times. V is TRBV29-1 and J is TRBJ2-7; the D gene is possibly TRBD2 (5 bases). With 4 bases removed from V and 2 bases from J, the gap between germline ends came to 15 bases. Germline lookup yields CDR1 SQVTM and CDR2 ANQGSEA. The CDR3 runs 14 residues. As DNA, the CDR3 is TGCAGCGTTGGATTTGGTGGAGCGGCCTACGAGCAGTACTTC. Translating it yields CSVGFGGAAYEQYF.

This clonotype was seen ten or more times. The chain uses TRBV5-1 and TRBJ2-7; D gene ambiguous. Germline CDR1 SGHRS, CDR2 YFSETQ. The CDR3 is 15 residues long. The V end was cut by 0 bases, the J end by 0 bases, with 10 bases between. The DNA for the CDR3 is TGCGCCAGCAGCTTGGCCTATGGTCGCTCCTACGAGCAGTACTTC. Its protein is CASSLAYGRSYEQYF.

The chain carries TRBV9 and TRBJ2-1; D is unclear. The CDR3 extends over 11 amino acids. Germline CDR1 and CDR2: SGDLS and YYNGEE. The V gene lost 0 bases and the J gene lost 15 bases, with 10 bases spanning the gap. The CDR3 coding sequence is TGTGCCAGCAGCGTAGGGTCTGTGCCGTTCTTC. Its protein is CASSVGSVPFF.

This clonotype was observed many times. The CDR3 protein is CASSLGLAGAREQFF. In nucleotides, the CDR3 is TGTGCCAGCAGCTTGGGGTTAGCGGGAGCGAGGGAGCAGTTCTTC. This rearrangement joins TRBV5-5 to TRBJ2-1; 9 bases line up with TRBD2. The CDR3 covers 15 residues. Germline V CDR1 and CDR2: SGHKS, YYEKEE (reference sequence). J gave up 10 bases and V 0 bases, and 8 bases lay outside the gene matches.

The chain carries TRBV20-1 and TRBJ2-1, with D possibly TRBD1 on 6 matching bases. V shed 5 bases and J shed 3 bases, with 14 bases lying between them. Germline V CDR1 and CDR2: DFQATT, SNEGSKA (reference sequence). The CDR3 has 14 amino acids. The CDR3, as DNA: TGCAGTGCTCCACCGGACAGAAACTACAATGAGCAGTTCTTC. Translated: CSAPPDRNYNEQFF.